This record concerns one T cell receptor beta chain sequence. What it binds is not known. V shed 1 base and J 5 bases; nucleotides not matched to a gene: 14. This CDR3 comprises 18 residues. Germline CDR1 reads SGHTS; CDR2 reads YDEGEE. The source of the sample is a study of T cell responses to AZD1222 COVID-19 vaccine. General study findings and limits: It should be noted that donors were predominantly white British and more often female, and clonal diversity was possibly underestimated.

The protocol was immunoSEQ multiplex PCR, while the TCRdb copy is restricted to in-frame clones and leaves out a portion. The table has some 130,000 clones, roughly 90% seen once; the top ten hold 1.5% to 2%. The origin of this receptor is an adult in good health. The chain recombines TRBV5-8 with TRBJ1-4; 7 bases are shared with TRBD1. The sequenced sample was peripheral blood, obtained on day 0 of AZD1222 vaccination. This CDR3 is CASSLTRGYYEPNEKLFF. CDR3 in DNA: TGTGCCAGCAGCTTGACCAGGGGGTACTACGAGCCGAATGAAAAACTGTTTTTT. Combining the CDR3 with reference TRBV5-8 and TRBJ1-4 gives the whole variable domain EAGVTQSPTHLIKTRGQQATLRCSPISGHTSVYWYQQALGLGLQFLLWYDEGEERNRGNFPPRFSGRQFPNYSSELNVNALELEDSALYLCASSLTRGYYEPNEKLFFGSGTQLSVL.